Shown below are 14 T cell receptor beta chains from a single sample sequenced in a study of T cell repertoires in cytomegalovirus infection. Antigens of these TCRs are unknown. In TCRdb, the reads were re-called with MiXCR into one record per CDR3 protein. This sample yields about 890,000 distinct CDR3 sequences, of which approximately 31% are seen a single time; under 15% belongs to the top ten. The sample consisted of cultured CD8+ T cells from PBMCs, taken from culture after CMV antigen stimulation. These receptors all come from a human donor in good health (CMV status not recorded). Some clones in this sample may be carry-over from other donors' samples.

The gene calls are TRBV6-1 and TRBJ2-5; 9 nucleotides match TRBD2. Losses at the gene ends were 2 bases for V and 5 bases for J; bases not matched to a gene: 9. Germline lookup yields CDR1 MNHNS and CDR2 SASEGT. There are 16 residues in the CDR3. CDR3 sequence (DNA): TGTGCCAGCAGTGAACTAGCGGGGCCCCCAAGGGAGACCCAGTACTTC. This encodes CASSELAGPPRETQYF.

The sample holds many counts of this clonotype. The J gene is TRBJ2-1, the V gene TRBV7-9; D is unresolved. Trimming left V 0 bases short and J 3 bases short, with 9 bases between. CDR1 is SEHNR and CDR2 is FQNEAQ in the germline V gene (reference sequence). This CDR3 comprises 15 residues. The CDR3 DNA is TGTGCCAGCAGCTTAGCGGGTGAGCTCTACAATGAGCAGTTCTTC. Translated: CASSLAGELYNEQFF.

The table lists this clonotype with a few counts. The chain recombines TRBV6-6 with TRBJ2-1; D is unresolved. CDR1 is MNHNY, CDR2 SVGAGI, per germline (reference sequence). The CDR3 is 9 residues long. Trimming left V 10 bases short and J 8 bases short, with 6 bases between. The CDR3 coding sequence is TGTGCCACCCATCATGAGCAGTTCTTC. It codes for CATHHEQFF.

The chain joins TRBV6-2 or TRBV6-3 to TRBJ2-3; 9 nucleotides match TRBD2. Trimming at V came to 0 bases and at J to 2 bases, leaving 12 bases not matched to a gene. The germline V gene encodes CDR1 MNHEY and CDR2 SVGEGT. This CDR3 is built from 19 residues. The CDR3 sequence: CASSYSIPRPGLATDTQYF. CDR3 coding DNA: TGTGCCAGCAGTTACTCGATCCCCCGACCGGGACTAGCCACAGATACGCAGTATTTT.

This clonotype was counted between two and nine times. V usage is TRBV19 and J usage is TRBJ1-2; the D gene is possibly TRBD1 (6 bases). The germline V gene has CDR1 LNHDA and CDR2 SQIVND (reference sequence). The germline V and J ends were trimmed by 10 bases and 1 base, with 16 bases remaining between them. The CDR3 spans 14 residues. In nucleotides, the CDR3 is TGTGCCACCGGTTCGGGGGCGCTTAACTATGGCTACACCTTC. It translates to CATGSGALNYGYTF. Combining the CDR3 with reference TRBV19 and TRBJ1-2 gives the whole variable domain DGGITQSPKYLFRKEGQNVTLSCEQNLNHDAMYWYRQDPGQGLRLIYYSQIVNDFQKGDIAEGYSVSREKKESFPLTVTSAQKNPTAFYLCATGSGALNYGYTFGSGTRLTVV.

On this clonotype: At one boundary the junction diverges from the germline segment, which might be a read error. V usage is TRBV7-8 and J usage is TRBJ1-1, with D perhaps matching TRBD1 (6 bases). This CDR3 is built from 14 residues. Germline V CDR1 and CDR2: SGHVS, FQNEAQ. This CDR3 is CANSPKQGYTEAFF. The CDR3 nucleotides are TGTGCCAACAGCCCGAAACAGGGCTACACTGAAGCTTTCTTT.

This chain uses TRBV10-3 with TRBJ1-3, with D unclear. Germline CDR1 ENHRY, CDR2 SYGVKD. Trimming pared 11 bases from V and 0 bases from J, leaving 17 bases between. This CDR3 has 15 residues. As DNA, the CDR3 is TGTGCCCTCCTCGAACGGTCCGCCTCTGGAAACACCATATATTTT. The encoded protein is CALLERSASGNTIYF.

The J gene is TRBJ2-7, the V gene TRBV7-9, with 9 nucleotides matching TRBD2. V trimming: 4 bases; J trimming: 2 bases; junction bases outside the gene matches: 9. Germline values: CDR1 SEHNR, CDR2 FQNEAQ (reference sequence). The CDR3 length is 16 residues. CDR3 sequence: CASSWGSGGPPYEQYF. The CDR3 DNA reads TGTGCCAGCAGCTGGGGGAGCGGGGGGCCCCCCTACGAGCAGTACTTC.

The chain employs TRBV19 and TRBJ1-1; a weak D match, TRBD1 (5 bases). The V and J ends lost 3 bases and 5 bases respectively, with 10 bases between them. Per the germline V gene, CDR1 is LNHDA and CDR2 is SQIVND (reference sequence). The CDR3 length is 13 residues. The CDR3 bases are TGTGCCAGTAGTATGGGGGGAGAGACTGAAGCTTTCTTT. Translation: CASSMGGETEAFF. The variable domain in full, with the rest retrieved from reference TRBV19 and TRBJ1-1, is DGGITQSPKYLFRKEGQNVTLSCEQNLNHDAMYWYRQDPGQGLRLIYYSQIVNDFQKGDIAEGYSVSREKKESFPLTVTSAQKNPTAFYLCASSMGGETEAFFGQGTRLTVV.

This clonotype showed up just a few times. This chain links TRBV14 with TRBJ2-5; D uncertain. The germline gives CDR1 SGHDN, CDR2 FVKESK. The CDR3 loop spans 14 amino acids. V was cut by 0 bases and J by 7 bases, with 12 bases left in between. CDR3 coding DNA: TGTGCCAGCAGCCAAGAGGTACTGCCGGGGACCCAGTACTTC. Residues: CASSQEVLPGTQYF.

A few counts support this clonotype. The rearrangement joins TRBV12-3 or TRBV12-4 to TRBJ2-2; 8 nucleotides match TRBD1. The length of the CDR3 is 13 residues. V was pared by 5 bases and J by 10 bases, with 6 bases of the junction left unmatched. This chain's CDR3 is CASSPGQGLELFF. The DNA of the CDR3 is TGTGCCAGCAGTCCTGGACAGGGATTGGAGCTGTTTTTT.

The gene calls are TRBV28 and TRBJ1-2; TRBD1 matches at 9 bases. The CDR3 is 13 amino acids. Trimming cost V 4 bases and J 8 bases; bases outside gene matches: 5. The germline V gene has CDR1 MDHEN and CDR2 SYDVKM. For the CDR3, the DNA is TGTGCCAGCAGTTATCACAGGGGGCAAGGCTACACCTTC. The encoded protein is CASSYHRGQGYTF.

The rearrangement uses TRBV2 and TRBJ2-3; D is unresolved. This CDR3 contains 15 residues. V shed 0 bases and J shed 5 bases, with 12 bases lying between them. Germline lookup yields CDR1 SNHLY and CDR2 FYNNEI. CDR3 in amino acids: CASSEAKGLVDTQYF. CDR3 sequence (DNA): TGTGCCAGCAGTGAAGCGAAGGGTTTAGTAGATACGCAGTATTTT.

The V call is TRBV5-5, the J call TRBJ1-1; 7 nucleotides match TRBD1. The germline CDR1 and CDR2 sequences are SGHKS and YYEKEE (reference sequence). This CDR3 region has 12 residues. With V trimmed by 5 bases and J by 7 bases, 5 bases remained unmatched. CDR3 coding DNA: TGTGCCAGCAGTTTCAGGGGGGATGAAGCTTTCTTT. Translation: CASSFRGDEAFF.